One and the same sample provided the 15 T cell receptor beta chains below, sequenced in a study of breast tumors, draining lymph nodes, adjacent tissues. Breast cancer patients provided tissue from their axillary draining lymph nodes. From the multiplex PCR reads, TCRdb called clonotypes with MiXCR, one entry per CDR3 protein. This sample yields 75,000 to 100,000 distinct CDR3 sequences, of which roughly 19% are seen a single time; about 2.5% belongs to the top ten. The material sequenced was axillary lymph node tissue. The receptors were gathered from a female donor with breast cancer. Some clones in this sample may be carry-over from other donors' samples.

This clonotype has a count of ten or more. The chain links TRBV4-1 to TRBJ2-2; TRBD2 matches 10 bases. Germline V CDR1 and CDR2: MGHRA, YSYEKL. The CDR3 has 16 residues. J gave up 6 bases and V 3 bases, and 7 bases lay outside the gene matches. The CDR3 sequence is CASSQDTSGTSGELFF. CDR3 coding DNA: TGCGCCAGCAGCCAGGATACTAGCGGGACCTCCGGGGAGCTGTTTTTT.

To note about this clonotype: One base away lies a much larger clone, so this may be a sequencing read error. The conserved closing phenylalanine or tryptophan is absent in this CDR3, likely reflecting a read error. The chain couples TRBV24-1 to TRBJ1-5; D not resolved. The CDR3 is 15 amino acids. Trimming stripped 3 bases from V and 3 bases from J, with 11 bases between. The germline V gene has CDR1 KGHDR and CDR2 SFDVKD. The chain's CDR3 is CATSDVGQLNQPQHL. As DNA, the CDR3 is TGTGCCACCAGTGATGTCGGGCAGCTCAATCAGCCCCAGCATTTA.

This clonotype has ten or more counts. The J gene is TRBJ2-3, the V gene TRBV7-3; D might be TRBD2 (5 bases). This CDR3 has 14 residues. Germline CDR1 SGHTA, CDR2 FQGTGA. With 0 bases removed from V and 5 bases from J, the gap between germline ends came to 9 bases. The CDR3 sequence: CASSLTRDGDTQYF. The CDR3 bases are TGTGCCAGCAGCTTAACTCGGGATGGAGATACGCAGTATTTT.

This clonotype was counted at least ten times. This chain's CDR3 is CASSYAGYEQYF. The CDR3 region has the DNA TGTGCCAGCAGTTACGCCGGGTACGAGCAGTACTTC. V usage is TRBV6-2 or TRBV6-3 and J usage is TRBJ2-7; D call uncertain. Trimming stripped 2 bases from V and 4 bases from J, with 6 bases between. There are 12 residues in the CDR3. Germline V lookup: CDR1 MNHEY, CDR2 SVGEGT.

This clonotype has ten or more counts. This rearrangement joins TRBV5-6 to TRBJ2-1; the match to TRBD2 covers 11 bases. After removal of 1 base from V and 4 bases from J, the junction contained 4 bases not matched to a gene. Per germline, CDR1 SGHDT and CDR2 YYEEEE. The CDR3 has 16 residues. The CDR3 protein is CASSLLGTSGYNEQFF. The CDR3 DNA reads TGTGCCAGCAGCTTGTTGGGGACTAGCGGATACAATGAGCAGTTCTTC.

V is TRBV3-1 and J is TRBJ2-1; D unresolved. Per germline, CDR1 LGHDT and CDR2 YNNKEL (reference sequence). The CDR3 consists of 15 residues. V dropped 1 base and J dropped 0 bases, with 7 bases sitting between them. CDR3 in DNA: TGTGCCAGCAGCCAAGTTCTGGGCTCCTACAATGAGCAGTTCTTC. It specifies CASSQVLGSYNEQFF.

About this clonotype: A much more abundant neighbour one base away suggests this may be a read error. J is TRBJ2-5 and V is TRBV11-3; D may match TRBD1 or TRBD2 (5 bases each). CDR1 and CDR2 from the germline V gene are SGHNT and YENEEA. This CDR3 spans 13 amino acids. The CDR3 DNA sequence: TGTGCCAGCAGCTTAGATCTAGTCGGGACCCAGTGCTTC. Residues: CASSLDLVGTQCF.

Concerning this clonotype: A read error is possible here, since a much larger clone lies one base away. The chain couples TRBV6-5 to TRBJ2-5; TRBD1 is a possible D gene (6 bases). Trimming removed 6 bases at V and 2 bases at J, with 22 bases between. The germline V gene has CDR1 MNHEY and CDR2 SVGAGI. The CDR3 has 17 amino acids. DNA for the CDR3: TGTGCCAGCAGCCAAGTCCAGGGGTCGCGAACTCAAGAGACCCAGTACTTC. It codes for CASSQVQGSRTQETQYF.

This clonotype was seen many times. CDR3 residues: CASSAAGTGAGNTIYF. The DNA for the CDR3 is TGCGCCAGCAGCGCGGCCGGGACAGGGGCTGGAAACACCATATATTTT. The chain combines TRBV5-1 with TRBJ1-3; 10 bases line up with TRBD1. The V gene's germline CDR1 is SGHRS and CDR2 YFSETQ. CDR3 length: 16 amino acids. Unmatched junction bases numbered 6, after V lost 4 bases and J lost 2 bases.

This clonotype was detected many times. The V gene is TRBV6-1, the J gene TRBJ2-7; D is perhaps TRBD2 (6 bases). V gave up 7 bases and J gave up 2 bases, with 15 bases separating them. Germline V gene lookup returns CDR1 MNHNS and CDR2 SASEGT. The CDR3 runs to 14 residues. Here the CDR3 DNA reads TGTGCCAGCATCTCTATGGGGACTCCCTACGAGCAGTACTTC. Translation gives CASISMGTPYEQYF.

This clonotype came up many times. J is TRBJ2-2 and V is TRBV27, with 7 bases identical to TRBD1. The CDR3 has 15 residues. V gave up 5 bases and J gave up 5 bases; unmatched junction bases: 8. Germline lookup yields CDR1 MNHEY and CDR2 SMNVEV (reference sequence). The CDR3 region has the DNA TGTGCCAGCAGTCGAACAGGGGTCTTAACCGGGGAGCTGTTTTTT. This encodes CASSRTGVLTGELFF.

The J gene is TRBJ2-1, the V gene TRBV7-2; D not certain. There are 16 residues in the CDR3. With 6 bases removed from V and 0 bases from J, the gap between germline ends came to 15 bases. Germline CDR1 and CDR2: SGHTA and FQGNSA. The CDR3 DNA reads as TGTGCCAGCAGGCACGCTCCGTCAAGCTCCTACAATGAGCAGTTCTTC. Translation gives CASRHAPSSSYNEQFF.

On this clonotype itself: A read error may be the cause here, since a much bigger clone is one base away. No conserved phenylalanine or tryptophan is present at the end of the CDR3, so a read error is the likely explanation. J is TRBJ1-2 and V is TRBV7-3; D uncertain. V lost 5 bases and J lost 7, with 11 bases in between. Germline-derived CDR1 and CDR2 are SGHTA and FQGTGA. The CDR3 totals 12 residues. The CDR3 here is CASSDHRSGYTV. The CDR3 region has the DNA TGTGCCAGCAGCGATCATAGGTCTGGCTACACCGTC.

This clonotype was detected a few times. This chain joins TRBV20-1 and TRBJ2-1; 13 positions agree with TRBD2. J was trimmed by 6 bases and V by 5 bases; bases with no gene match: 10. The CDR3 has 16 amino acids. The V gene's germline CDR1 is DFQATT and CDR2 SNEGSKA (reference sequence). CDR3 amino acids: CSARTSGSRPGNEQFF. CDR3 bases: TGCAGTGCTCGGACTAGCGGGAGTCGCCCGGGCAATGAGCAGTTCTTC.

This clonotype was observed at least ten times. V usage is TRBV20-1 and J usage is TRBJ2-4; possible D gene TRBD2, 6 bases. Looked up from germline, CDR1 is DFQATT and CDR2 is SNEGSKA (reference sequence). Trimming cost V 6 bases and J 9 bases, with 18 bases left between them. CDR3 length equals 13 residues. CDR3 region: CSAHPGLRRIQYF. The CDR3 DNA reads as TGCAGTGCCCATCCGGGACTCCGACGCATTCAGTACTTC.